The 24 T cell receptor beta chains in this list originate from one sample, sequenced in a study of blood T cell repertoires in COVID-19. TCRdb keeps only in-frame clones here, not all; method: immunoSEQ multiplex PCR. The table includes about 350,000 clones, about nine tenths detected once. Sequenced sample: peripheral blood. Source of these receptors: a woman aged 55-70 years with COVID-19, enrolled during active disease.

This chain connects TRBV6-4 to TRBJ2-3; TRBD1 aligns across 9 bases. Unmatched junction bases numbered 6, after V lost 5 bases and J lost 3 bases. Germline V gene lookup returns CDR1 MRHNA and CDR2 SNTAGT. The CDR3 runs to 15 residues. The CDR3, as DNA: TGTGCCAGCAGTACGGGGACAGGGAGGACAGATACGCAGTATTTT. It specifies CASSTGTGRTDTQYF.

This clone was detected once. CDR3 in amino acids: CASSRQGASIDEKLFF. The CDR3 coding sequence is TGCGCCAGCAGCCGACAGGGGGCTTCGATAGATGAAAAACTGTTTTTT. The chain couples TRBV5-1 to TRBJ1-4; 10 bases fit TRBD1. The V gene's germline CDR1 is SGHRS and CDR2 YFSETQ. V gave up 4 bases and J gave up 6 bases; unmatched junction bases: 9. The CDR3 totals 16 residues. The full variable domain, in which reference TRBV5-1 and TRBJ1-4 provide the parts outside the CDR3, is KAGVTQTPRYLIKTRGQQVTLSCSPISGHRSVSWYQQTPGQGLQFLFEYFSETQRNKGNFPGRFSGRQFSNSRSEMNVSTLELGDSALYLCASSRQGASIDEKLFFGSGTQLSVL.

This chain connects TRBV6-5 to TRBJ1-5; a possible D gene is TRBD1 (6 bases). Trimming cost V 6 bases and J 6 bases, with 15 bases left between them. The CDR3 spans 14 residues. In germline, CDR1 is MNHEY, CDR2 SVGAGI. The CDR3 region has the DNA TGTGCCAGCAGCAACGGACAGCCGGGTCAGCCCCAGCATTTT. Residues: CASSNGQPGQPQHF.

The CDR3 coding sequence is TGTGCCAGCAGACAGGGAGCGGAAAAACTGTTTTTT. Amino acid sequence: CASRQGAEKLFF. V is TRBV12-3 or TRBV12-4 and J is TRBJ1-4; tentative D call: TRBD1 (6 bases). This CDR3 is 12 amino acids long. V was pared by 6 bases and J by 8 bases, with 10 bases between.

The chain is built from TRBV2 and TRBJ1-4; 8 positions match TRBD1. This CDR3 spans 14 amino acids. The V segment lost 8 bases and the J segment 7 bases; nucleotides outside the gene matches: 9. Per germline, CDR1 SNHLY and CDR2 FYNNEI. CDR3 region: CASAATGAGEKLFF. The CDR3 nucleotides are TGTGCCAGCGCCGCGACAGGGGCTGGTGAAAAACTGTTTTTT. Full variable domain (remainder filled in from reference TRBV2 and TRBJ1-4): EPEVTQTPSHQVTQMGQEVILRCVPISNHLYFYWYRQILGQKVEFLVSFYNNEISEKSEIFDDQFSVERPDGSNFTLKIRSTKLEDSAMYFCASAATGAGEKLFFGSGTQLSVL.

V and J are TRBV6-5 and TRBJ1-3; 10 bases match TRBD1. V was clipped by 2 bases and J by 0 bases; unmatched bases: 1. The germline V gene encodes CDR1 MNHEY and CDR2 SVGAGI. The CDR3 spans 16 residues. This CDR3 reads CASSYGTGDSGNTIYF. CDR3 DNA: TGTGCCAGCAGTTACGGGACAGGGGACTCTGGAAACACCATATATTTT.

The rearrangement uses TRBV19 and TRBJ1-5; the D is unclear. The V gene lost 1 base and the J gene lost 3 bases, with 10 bases spanning the gap. CDR3 length: 15 residues. The germline V gene encodes CDR1 LNHDA and CDR2 SQIVND (reference sequence). The CDR3 DNA reads as TGTGCCAGTAGTATAGTTGTCAGGAACAATCAGCCCCAGCATTTT. Its protein product is CASSIVVRNNQPQHF. The full variable domain, its missing parts supplied by reference TRBV19 and TRBJ1-5, is DGGITQSPKYLFRKEGQNVTLSCEQNLNHDAMYWYRQDPGQGLRLIYYSQIVNDFQKGDIAEGYSVSREKKESFPLTVTSAQKNPTAFYLCASSIVVRNNQPQHFGDGTRLSIL.

With regard to this clone: Other DNA sequences from this sample encode an identical CDR3 as well. V and J are TRBV5-5 and TRBJ1-6, with D perhaps matching TRBD1 (6 bases). The germline CDR1 and CDR2 sequences are SGHKS and YYEKEE (reference sequence). V lost 2 bases and J lost 7, with 13 bases in between. The CDR3 is 15 amino acids. CDR3 sequence (DNA): TGTGCCAGCAGCTTACCGGGACAAGGGAATTCACCCCTCCACTTT. It is translated as CASSLPGQGNSPLHF.

The V gene is TRBV30, the J gene TRBJ1-3; D possibly corresponds to TRBD1 (6 bases). The V end was cut by 2 bases, the J end by 2 bases, with 13 bases between. Germline-derived CDR1 and CDR2 are GTSNPN and SVGIG (reference sequence). The CDR3 runs 15 residues. CDR3 region: CAWSRGALAGNTIYF. For the CDR3, the DNA is TGTGCCTGGAGTCGGGGGGCGTTGGCTGGAAACACCATATATTTT. Full variable domain (remainder filled in from reference TRBV30 and TRBJ1-3): SQTIHQWPATLVQPVGSPLSLECTVEGTSNPNLYWYRQAAGRGLQLLFYSVGIGQISSEVPQNLSASRPQDRQFILSSKKLLLSDSGFYLCAWSRGALAGNTIYFGEGSWLTVV.

The chain links TRBV28 to TRBJ1-3; 7 nucleotides align to TRBD1. Germline CDR1 reads MDHEN; CDR2 reads SYDVKM. The CDR3 has 16 amino acids. Losses at the gene ends were 4 bases for V and 2 bases for J; bases not matched to a gene: 8. CDR3 in amino acids: CASSSGGTATGNTIYF. DNA of the CDR3: TGTGCCAGCAGTTCTGGAGGGACAGCTACTGGAAACACCATATATTTT.

This clone came up once. The chain joins TRBV7-9 to TRBJ2-1; 7 nucleotides align to TRBD1. J gave up 7 bases and V 5 bases, and 5 bases lay outside the gene matches. Germline CDR1 reads SEHNR; CDR2 reads FQNEAQ (reference sequence). The CDR3 loop spans 13 amino acids. The CDR3 spells CASSLRDRNEQFF. The CDR3 DNA reads as TGTGCCAGCAGCCTCAGGGACAGAAATGAGCAGTTCTTC.

CDR3 coding DNA: TGTGCCAGCAGTTTACAGGACAGGGTTCGTCAGCCCCAGCATTTT. Its protein product is CASSLQDRVRQPQHF. The chain combines TRBV28 with TRBJ1-5, with 8 bases matching TRBD1. The V segment lost 2 bases and the J segment 6 bases; nucleotides outside the gene matches: 6. Germline V gene lookup returns CDR1 MDHEN and CDR2 SYDVKM. CDR3 size: 15 residues.

This rearrangement joins TRBV30 to TRBJ2-3, with 11 bases identical to TRBD1. This CDR3 spans 15 amino acids. Germline lookup yields CDR1 GTSNPN and CDR2 SVGIG (reference sequence). Unmatched junction bases numbered 6, after V lost 2 bases and J lost 5 bases. CDR3 loop: CAWSPGTGGKDTQYF. The CDR3 nucleotides are TGTGCCTGGAGTCCAGGGACAGGGGGAAAAGATACGCAGTATTTT.

The V call is TRBV6-5, the J call TRBJ2-5; D may be TRBD1 (5 bases). V gave up 2 bases and J gave up 5 bases, with 12 bases separating them. The CDR3 is made up of 14 amino acids. Per germline, CDR1 MNHEY and CDR2 SVGAGI. The CDR3 region has the DNA TGTGCCAGCAGTTACAGGGGTGGGTGGGAGACCCAGTACTTC. It encodes CASSYRGGWETQYF.

This chain links TRBV11-3 with TRBJ2-7; possibly TRBD1 for D (6 bases). Germline V gene data show CDR1 as SGHNT and CDR2 as YENEEA. V was trimmed by 1 base and J by 0 bases, leaving 10 bases between them. CDR3 length: 15 residues. The CDR3 nucleotides read TGTGCCAGCAGCTTAGGGGCAGGGGTCTCCTACGAGCAGTACTTC. This translates into CASSLGAGVSYEQYF.

The V call is TRBV28, the J call TRBJ1-3; no firm D call. CDR1 is MDHEN and CDR2 is SYDVKM in the germline V gene. V shed 8 bases and J shed 8 bases, with 16 bases lying between them. This CDR3 contains 13 residues. This CDR3 is CASREPKADTIYF. The CDR3 DNA sequence: TGTGCCAGCCGGGAGCCCAAGGCGGACACCATATATTTT. The whole variable domain, filled in from reference TRBV28 and TRBJ1-3, reads DVKVTQSSRYLVKRTGEKVFLECVQDMDHENMFWYRQDPGLGLRLIYFSYDVKMKEKGDIPEGYSVSREKKERFSLILESASTNQTSMYLCASREPKADTIYFGEGSWLTVV.

The J gene is TRBJ2-1, the V gene TRBV5-1; TRBD1 matches 7 bases. Looked up from germline, CDR1 is SGHRS and CDR2 is YFSETQ. J lost 0 bases, V lost 0 bases, and 15 bases had no gene match. This CDR3 is built from 20 residues. The CDR3 DNA reads TGCGCCAGCAGCTTGGCCTGGGACAGATTAGTGCCAAGCTCCTACAATGAGCAGTTCTTC. Translating it yields CASSLAWDRLVPSSYNEQFF.

The rearrangement joins TRBV2 to TRBJ2-1, with D maybe TRBD2 (7 bases). This CDR3 spans 14 amino acids. V was pared by 9 bases and J by 9 bases, with 21 bases between. Germline V gene sequence: CDR1 SNHLY, CDR2 FYNNEI. The CDR3 region has the DNA TGTGCCAGTCCGCTGGGGGGGGCGTCCGGTGAGCAGTTCTTC. This gives the protein CASPLGGASGEQFF. The full variable domain, its missing parts supplied by reference TRBV2 and TRBJ2-1, is EPEVTQTPSHQVTQMGQEVILRCVPISNHLYFYWYRQILGQKVEFLVSFYNNEISEKSEIFDDQFSVERPDGSNFTLKIRSTKLEDSAMYFCASPLGGASGEQFFGPGTRLTVL.

The J gene is TRBJ2-1, the V gene TRBV9, with TRBD2 matching 7 bases. After removal of 3 bases from V and 4 bases from J, the junction contained 7 bases not matched to a gene. Germline CDR1 SGDLS, CDR2 YYNGEE. There are 15 residues in the CDR3. The CDR3 region has the DNA TGTGCCAGCAGCGACTCAGCGGGGCCGTACAATGAGCAGTTCTTC. It translates to CASSDSAGPYNEQFF.

The V and J genes are TRBV6-2 or TRBV6-3 and TRBJ2-2; a possible D gene is TRBD1 (6 bases). Trimming pared 0 bases from V and 8 bases from J, leaving 10 bases between. Germline assignment: CDR1 MNHEY and CDR2 SVGEGT. There are 14 residues in the CDR3. In DNA form, the CDR3 reads TGTGCCAGCAGTTACTCGCAGGGGTTTGGGGAGCTGTTTTTT. Translated: CASSYSQGFGELFF.

The count of this clone is one. The chain has TRBV3-1 (or the pseudogene TRBV3-2) and TRBJ1-6; unclear D gene. The CDR3 loop spans 13 amino acids. Per the germline V gene, CDR1 is LGHDT and CDR2 is YNNKEL (reference sequence). Trimming removed 1 base at V and 6 bases at J, with 4 bases between. CDR3 nucleotide sequence: TGTGCCAGCAGCCAAGGTCTTAATTCACCCCTCCACTTT. This codes for CASSQGLNSPLHF.

The chain joins TRBV9 to TRBJ1-2, with D perhaps matching TRBD1 (6 bases). The CDR3 covers 13 residues. CDR1 is SGDLS and CDR2 is YYNGEE in the germline V gene. The V gene lost 3 bases and the J gene lost 5 bases, with 11 bases spanning the gap. Here the CDR3 reads CASSAQGSYGYTF. DNA for the CDR3: TGTGCCAGCAGCGCACAGGGAAGTTATGGCTACACCTTC.

Of note for this clone: A read error may produce the germline difference seen at one junction end. This chain links TRBV7-7 with TRBJ2-3; 10 positions match TRBD2. The germline CDR1 and CDR2 sequences are SSHAT and FNYEAQ (reference sequence). The CDR3 spans 15 residues. The CDR3 reads CASSKLAGSTDTQYF. CDR3 sequence (DNA): TGTGCTAGCAGCAAACTAGCGGGGAGCACAGATACGCAGTATTTT.

The CDR3 here is CASSSTQGGNQPQHF. CDR3 sequence (DNA): TGTGCCAGCTCATCGACACAGGGGGGCAATCAGCCCCAGCATTTT. The V gene is TRBV18, the J gene TRBJ1-5; TRBD1 aligns across 8 bases. This CDR3 comprises 15 residues. The ends lost 5 bases at V and 2 bases at J; junction bases unmatched: 5. The germline V gene has CDR1 KGHSH and CDR2 LQKENI.